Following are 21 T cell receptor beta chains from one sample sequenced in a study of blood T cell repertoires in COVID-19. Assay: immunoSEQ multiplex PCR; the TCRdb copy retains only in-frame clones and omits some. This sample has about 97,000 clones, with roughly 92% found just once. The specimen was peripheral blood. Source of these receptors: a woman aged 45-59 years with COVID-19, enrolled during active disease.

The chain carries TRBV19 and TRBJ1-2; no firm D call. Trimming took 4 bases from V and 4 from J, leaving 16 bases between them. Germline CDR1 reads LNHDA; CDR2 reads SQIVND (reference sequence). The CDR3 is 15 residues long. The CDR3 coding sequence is TGTGCCAGTAGTACCACCCACAGATCATCCTATGGCTACACCTTC. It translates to CASSTTHRSSYGYTF.

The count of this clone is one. CDR3 amino acids: CASSMPRGRGQGQPQHF. The CDR3 coding sequence is TGTGCCAGTAGTATGCCCCGCGGCAGGGGGCAGGGTCAGCCCCAGCATTTT. The chain couples TRBV19 to TRBJ1-5; 8 bases map to TRBD1. This CDR3 is built from 17 residues. Germline V gene sequence: CDR1 LNHDA, CDR2 SQIVND (reference sequence). Trimming cost V 3 bases and J 6 bases; bases outside gene matches: 13.

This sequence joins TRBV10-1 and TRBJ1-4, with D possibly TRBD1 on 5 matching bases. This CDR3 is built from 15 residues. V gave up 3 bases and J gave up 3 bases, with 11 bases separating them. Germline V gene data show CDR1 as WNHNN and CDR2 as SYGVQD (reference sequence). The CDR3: CASSDKGLPNEKLFF. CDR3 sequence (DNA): TGCGCCAGCAGTGACAAGGGGTTACCTAATGAAAAACTGTTTTTT.

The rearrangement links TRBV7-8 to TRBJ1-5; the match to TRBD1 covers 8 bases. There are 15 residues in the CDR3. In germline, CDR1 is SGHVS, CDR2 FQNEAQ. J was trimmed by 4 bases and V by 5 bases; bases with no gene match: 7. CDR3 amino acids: CASSTSGTGNQPQHF. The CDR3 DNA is TGTGCCAGCAGCACCTCCGGGACAGGTAATCAGCCCCAGCATTTT.

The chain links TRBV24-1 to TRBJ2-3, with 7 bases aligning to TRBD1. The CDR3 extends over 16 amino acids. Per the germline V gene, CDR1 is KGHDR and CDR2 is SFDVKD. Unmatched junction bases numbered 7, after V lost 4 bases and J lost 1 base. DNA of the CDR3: TGTGCCACCAGTGACCGCAGACAGGGTCGCACAGATACGCAGTATTTT. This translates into CATSDRRQGRTDTQYF.

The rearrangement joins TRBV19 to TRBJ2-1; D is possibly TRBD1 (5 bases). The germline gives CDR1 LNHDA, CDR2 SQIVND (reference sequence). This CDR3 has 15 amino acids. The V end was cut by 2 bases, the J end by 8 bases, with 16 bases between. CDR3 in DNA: TGTGCCAGTAGTATAAATCCCGCCAGGGCGGATGAGCAGTTCTTC. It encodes CASSINPARADEQFF.

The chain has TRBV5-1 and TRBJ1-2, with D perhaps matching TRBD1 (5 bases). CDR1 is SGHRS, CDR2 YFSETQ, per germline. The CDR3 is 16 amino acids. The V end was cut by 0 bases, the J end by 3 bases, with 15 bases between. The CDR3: CASSLDPRQGYYGYTF. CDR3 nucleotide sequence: TGCGCCAGCAGCTTGGATCCGAGGCAGGGATACTATGGCTACACCTTC. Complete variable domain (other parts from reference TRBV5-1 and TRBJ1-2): KAGVTQTPRYLIKTRGQQVTLSCSPISGHRSVSWYQQTPGQGLQFLFEYFSETQRNKGNFPGRFSGRQFSNSRSEMNVSTLELGDSALYLCASSLDPRQGYYGYTFGSGTRLTVV.

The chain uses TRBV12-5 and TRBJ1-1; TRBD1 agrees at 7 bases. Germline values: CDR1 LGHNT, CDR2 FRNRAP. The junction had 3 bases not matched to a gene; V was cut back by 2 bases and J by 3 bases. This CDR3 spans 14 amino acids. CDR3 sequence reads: CASGLSGGYTEAFF. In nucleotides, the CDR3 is TGTGCTAGTGGTTTGTCAGGGGGTTACACTGAAGCTTTCTTT.

CDR3 loop: CASSQAGPGTGLRYGYTF. The CDR3 DNA follows: TGTGCCAGCAGCCAAGCCGGCCCGGGGACAGGGCTTCGATATGGCTACACCTTC. The J gene is TRBJ1-2, the V gene TRBV14; TRBD1 aligns across 9 bases. The CDR3 runs to 18 residues. CDR1 SGHDN and CDR2 FVKESK come from the germline V gene. Trimming removed 1 base from V and 5 bases from J; junction bases left unmatched: 14.

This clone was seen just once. Here the CDR3 DNA reads TGTGCCAGCAGCCTGGACAGCGTCTATGGCTACACCTTC. This gives the protein CASSLDSVYGYTF. J is TRBJ1-2 and V is TRBV11-2, with TRBD1 as a possible D gene (6 bases). V lost 5 bases, J lost 4 bases, and 11 bases lay in between. The CDR3 has 13 residues. Germline lookup yields CDR1 SGHAT and CDR2 FQNNGV.

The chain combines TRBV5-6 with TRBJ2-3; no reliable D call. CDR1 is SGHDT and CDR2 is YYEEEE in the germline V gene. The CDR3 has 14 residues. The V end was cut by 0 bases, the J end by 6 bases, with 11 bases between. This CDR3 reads CASSLGHPDDTQYF. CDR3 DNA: TGTGCCAGCAGCTTGGGACACCCTGATGATACGCAGTATTTT.

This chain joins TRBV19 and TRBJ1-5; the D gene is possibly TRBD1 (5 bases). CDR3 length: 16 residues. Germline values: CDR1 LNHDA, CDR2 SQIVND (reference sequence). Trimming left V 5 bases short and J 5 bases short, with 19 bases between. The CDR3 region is CASSPIREGPYQPQHF. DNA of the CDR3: TGTGCCAGTAGTCCGATCAGGGAAGGGCCCTATCAGCCCCAGCATTTT.

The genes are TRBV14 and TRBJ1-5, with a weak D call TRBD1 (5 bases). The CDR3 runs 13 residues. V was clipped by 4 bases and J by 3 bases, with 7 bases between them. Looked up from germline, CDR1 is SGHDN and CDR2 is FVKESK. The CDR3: CASSPGYNQPQHF. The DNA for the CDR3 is TGTGCCAGCAGCCCAGGGTACAATCAGCCCCAGCATTTT.

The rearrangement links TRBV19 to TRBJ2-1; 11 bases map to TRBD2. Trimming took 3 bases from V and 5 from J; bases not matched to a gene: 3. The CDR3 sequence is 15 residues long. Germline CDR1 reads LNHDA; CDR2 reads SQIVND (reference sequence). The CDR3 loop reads CASSMGLAVHNEQFF. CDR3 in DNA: TGTGCCAGTAGTATGGGACTAGCGGTCCACAATGAGCAGTTCTTC.

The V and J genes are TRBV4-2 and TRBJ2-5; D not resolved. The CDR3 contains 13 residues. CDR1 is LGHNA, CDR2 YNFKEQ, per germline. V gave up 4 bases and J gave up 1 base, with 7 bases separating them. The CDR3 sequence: CASSRGAQETQYF. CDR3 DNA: TGTGCCAGCAGCCGCGGCGCCCAAGAGACCCAGTACTTC.

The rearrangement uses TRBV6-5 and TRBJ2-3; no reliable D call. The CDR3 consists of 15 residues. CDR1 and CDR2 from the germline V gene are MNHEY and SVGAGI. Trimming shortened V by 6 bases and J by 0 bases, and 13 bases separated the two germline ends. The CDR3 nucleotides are TGTGCCAGCAGCCTTCGGCAGGCTAGCACAGATACGCAGTATTTT. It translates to CASSLRQASTDTQYF.

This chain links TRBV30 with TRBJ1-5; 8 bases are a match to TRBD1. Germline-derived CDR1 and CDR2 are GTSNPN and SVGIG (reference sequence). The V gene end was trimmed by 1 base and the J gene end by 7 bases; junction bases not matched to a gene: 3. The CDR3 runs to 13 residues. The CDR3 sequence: CAWSDGQGQPQHF. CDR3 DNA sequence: TGTGCCTGGAGTGACGGACAGGGCCAGCCCCAGCATTTT.

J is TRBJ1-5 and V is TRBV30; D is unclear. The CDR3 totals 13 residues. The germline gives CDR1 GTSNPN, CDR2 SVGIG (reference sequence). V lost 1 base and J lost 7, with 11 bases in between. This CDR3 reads CAWSDGVRQPQHF. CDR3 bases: TGTGCCTGGAGTGACGGGGTCCGACAGCCCCAGCATTTT.

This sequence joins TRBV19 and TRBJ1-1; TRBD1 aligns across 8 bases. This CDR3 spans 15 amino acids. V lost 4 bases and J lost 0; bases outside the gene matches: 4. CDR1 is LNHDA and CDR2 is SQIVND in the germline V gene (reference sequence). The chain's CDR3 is CASSKGQAVNTEAFF. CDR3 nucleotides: TGTGCCAGTAGTAAGGGACAGGCAGTGAACACTGAAGCTTTCTTT.

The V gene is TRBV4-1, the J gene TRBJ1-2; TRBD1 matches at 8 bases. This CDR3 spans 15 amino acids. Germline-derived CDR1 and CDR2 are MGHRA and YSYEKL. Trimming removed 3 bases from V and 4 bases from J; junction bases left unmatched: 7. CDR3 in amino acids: CASSHPGGVGYGYTF. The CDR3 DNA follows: TGCGCCAGCAGCCATCCAGGGGGCGTAGGCTATGGCTACACCTTC.

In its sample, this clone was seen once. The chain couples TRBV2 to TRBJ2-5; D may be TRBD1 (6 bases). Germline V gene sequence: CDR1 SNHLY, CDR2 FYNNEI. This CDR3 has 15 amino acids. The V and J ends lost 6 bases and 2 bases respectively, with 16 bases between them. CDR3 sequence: CASRVNRVGQETQYF. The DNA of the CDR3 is TGTGCCAGCAGAGTTAACAGGGTTGGGCAAGAGACCCAGTACTTC. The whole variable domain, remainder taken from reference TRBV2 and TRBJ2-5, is EPEVTQTPSHQVTQMGQEVILRCVPISNHLYFYWYRQILGQKVEFLVSFYNNEISEKSEIFDDQFSVERPDGSNFTLKIRSTKLEDSAMYFCASRVNRVGQETQYFGPGTRLLVL.